This entry describes one TCR beta chain. These data are taken from a study of T cell responses to AZD1222 COVID-19 vaccine. Clones were sequenced by immunoSEQ multiplex PCR, and TCRdb holds only the in-frame ones, with some missing. The data show 150,000 or so clones, with around 90% seen just once and around 18% held by the top ten. Per the germline V gene, CDR1 is SGDLS and CDR2 is YYNGEE. The CDR3 is 16 residues long. V shed 4 bases and J shed 5 bases, with 19 bases lying between them. This TCR was recovered from an adult in good health. The sample in question was peripheral blood, obtained on day 0 of AZD1222 vaccination. The chain has TRBV9 and TRBJ2-1; D may correspond to TRBD1 or TRBD2 (5 bases each). CDR3 in DNA: TGTGCCAGCAGCCCTTCCCGGAGAGTGGGGGACAATGAGCAGTTCTTC. Translating gives CASSPSRRVGDNEQFF.